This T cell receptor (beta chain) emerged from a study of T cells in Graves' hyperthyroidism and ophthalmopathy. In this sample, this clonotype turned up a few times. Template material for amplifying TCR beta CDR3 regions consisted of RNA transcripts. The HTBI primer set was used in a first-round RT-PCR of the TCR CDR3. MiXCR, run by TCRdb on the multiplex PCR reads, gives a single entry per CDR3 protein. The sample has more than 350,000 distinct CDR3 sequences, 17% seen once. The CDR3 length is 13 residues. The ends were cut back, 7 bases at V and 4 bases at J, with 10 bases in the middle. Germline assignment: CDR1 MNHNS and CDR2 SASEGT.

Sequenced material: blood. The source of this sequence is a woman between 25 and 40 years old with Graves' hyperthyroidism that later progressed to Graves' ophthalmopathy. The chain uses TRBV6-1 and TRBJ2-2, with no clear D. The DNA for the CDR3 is TGTGCCAGCACCCATTCGGTCACCGGGGAGCTGTTTTTT. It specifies CASTHSVTGELFF.